This T cell receptor beta chain appears in the sequencing data of a study of tumor and adjacent non-tumor tissue in lung cancer (dated by TCRdb to the late 2010s). Describing the broader study: Of the cohort, around 12 patients had adenocarcinoma, 2 had squamous cell carcinoma and 1 had small cell lung cancer. Using bulk TCRbeta repertoires from over 14 lung cancer patients, the study set lung tumor tissue side by side with matched distant non-tumor lung tissue. For each patient, one tumor sample and one normal lung sample were taken, giving around 31 paired specimens that underwent TCRbeta CDR3 sequencing. In total, sequencing yielded 100 million to 150 million productive TCRbeta reads, which works out to an average of roughly 4.2 million reads per sample. Among the roughly 15 patients, ages ranged from about 31 to 80 years, about 10 were men and 5 were women, and disease was TNM stage I to III.

About this clonotype: The specificity of this receptor is unknown. The limits of the CDR3 on the DNA are not certain, so only TCRdb's listed CDR3 is given.

From the cysteine up to the phenylalanine, the CDR3 has a length of 16 residues. CDR1 is given as MNHNS and CDR2 as SASEGT, both from the germline V gene. Bulk unsorted tissue served as the source for RNA extraction, and RNA quality was assessed using a NanoDrop ND-1000 and an Agilent 2100. Donors were newly diagnosed lung cancer patients admitted for thoracic surgery in China between August and November 2014, without prior chemotherapy. Patients who had received previous radiotherapy or chemotherapy, or who had another concurrent cancer, were excluded from the study. Pieces of surgical tissue measuring 1-2 cm3 were kept in RNAlater solution and held at -80 degrees C until needed. Points the paper makes about the study in general: Only roughly 14 patients were in the cohort, and the authors stated that larger samples and more detailed clinical data are needed. TCR diversity (inverse Simpson) was significantly higher in tumor than in normal lung tissue (approximately 440 vs 150, P = 0.0075, Mann-Whitney U test). TCR diversity was significantly higher in younger patients, and higher tumor TCR diversity was associated with shorter overall and disease-free survival. A significantly larger cumulative share of the repertoire was made up by the top 100 clones in normal lung than in tumor tissue. Because peripheral blood was not sequenced, blood TCRbeta repertoires in the lung cancer patients of the study were not examined. Neither the sequencing platform nor unique molecular identifiers are mentioned in the methods.

To prepare the library, multiplex PCR was applied. TCRdb records Illumina HiSeq 2500 as the sequencer. TCRbeta libraries were built by three rounds of nested PCR using primers (Table S4), following protocols modified from ARM-PCR. Before sequencing, PCR products in the 200-500 bp range were cut out of the gel and cleaned up using the QIAquick gel extraction kit. Processing in the source paper ran as follows. Reads were cleaned using Trimmomatic, were merged into complete CDR3 sequences using FLASH, and were assigned to V(D)J germline segments using MiTCR. Clonal diversity was computed as the inverse Simpson's index with VDJtools. In-frame sequences lacking a premature stop codon were counted as productive reads. Clones were called with MiXCR by TCRdb after fastp trimmed the public reads at Q25, and only in-frame beta chains were retained. Each entry merges the rows of one CDR3 protein and shows their most common DNA and genes. TCRdb assigned the V and J calls; the authors' analysis was not used. This sample comprises 60,000 to 85,000 distinct CDR3 sequences, 80% to 85% of them detected only once. Less than 15% of the sample goes to the ten largest clones.

Here the chain combines TRBV6-1 and TRBJ2-5; no check of the table's D call, TRBD2, against the DNA was made. The source material was lung tumor tissue. This TCR derives from a woman in her 50s with non-small cell lung cancer. The CDR3 amino acid sequence is: CASSARVAGGIETQYF.